Each of the 25 T cell receptor beta chains below was sequenced from the same sample in a study of T cells in Graves' hyperthyroidism and ophthalmopathy. It was RNA transcripts that yielded the amplified TCR beta CDR3 regions. The TCR CDR3 was amplified in a first-round RT-PCR using the HTBI primer set. One entry per CDR3 protein, called by TCRdb with MiXCR from the multiplex PCR reads. This table holds 300,000 to 500,000 distinct CDR3 sequences, over 11% found once. Sequencing was carried out using blood. Every receptor here comes from a man in his fifties or sixties with Graves' ophthalmopathy.

This clonotype was counted between two and nine times. This chain connects TRBV4-1 to TRBJ2-7; 12 bases match TRBD2. Germline loops: CDR1 MGHRA, CDR2 YSYEKL. The junction had 3 bases not matched to a gene; V was cut back by 4 bases and J by 2 bases. The CDR3 is 15 residues long. DNA of the CDR3: TGCGCCAGCAGCCCTACTAGCGGGAGGCCCTACGAGCAGTACTTC. Translating gives CASSPTSGRPYEQYF.

This clonotype was seen repeatedly, ten times or more. The chain carries TRBV6-5 and TRBJ2-3; 10 nucleotides match TRBD1. Germline V CDR1 and CDR2: MNHEY, SVGAGI. V was pared by 0 bases and J by 0 bases, with 12 bases of the junction left unmatched. This CDR3 comprises 20 residues. The CDR3 region has the DNA TGTGCCAGCAGTTACTCGTCTGGGACAGGGGTGGGAGGCAGCACAGATACGCAGTATTTT. Protein sequence: CASSYSSGTGVGGSTDTQYF.

A few counts support this clonotype. The V call is TRBV4-1, the J call TRBJ1-2, with D tentatively TRBD1 (6 bases). The CDR3 sequence is 15 residues long. Trimming pared 1 base from V and 4 bases from J, leaving 13 bases between. The V gene's germline CDR1 is MGHRA and CDR2 YSYEKL. The CDR3 reads CASSQAQGRSYGYTF. CDR3 DNA: TGCGCCAGCAGCCAAGCCCAGGGGCGCTCCTATGGCTACACCTTC.

This clonotype showed up many times. The genes are TRBV7-8 and TRBJ2-3, with D possibly being TRBD2 (5 bases). Trimming removed 5 bases at V and 6 bases at J, with 21 bases between. Germline V gene data show CDR1 as SGHVS and CDR2 as FQNEAQ. The CDR3 has 16 amino acids. CDR3 loop: CASSPSVAMMSDTQYF. In DNA form, the CDR3 reads TGTGCCAGCAGCCCCTCAGTAGCGATGATGTCGGATACGCAGTATTTT.

The chain combines TRBV7-8 with TRBJ2-5; D perhaps matches TRBD2 (7 bases). CDR1 and CDR2 (germline): SGHVS, FQNEAQ. This CDR3 is built from 19 residues. The V gene lost 2 bases and the J gene lost 9 bases, with 31 bases spanning the gap. CDR3 coding DNA: TGTGCCAGCAGCTTAAGCCGGCGGGAGAACTCTTGGGGGCCGGAGGCCCAGTACTTC. This gives the protein CASSLSRRENSWGPEAQYF.

This clonotype was observed many times. The V and J genes are TRBV3-1 and TRBJ1-1; D unresolved. The V and J ends lost 0 bases and 0 bases respectively, with 14 bases between them. This CDR3 has 17 amino acids. CDR1 is LGHDT, CDR2 YNNKEL, per germline (reference sequence). CDR3 loop: CASSQDRSRYMNTEAFF. The DNA of the CDR3 is TGTGCCAGCAGCCAAGATCGAAGCCGGTATATGAACACTGAAGCTTTCTTT.

This clonotype has a count of ten or more. The chain carries TRBV28 and TRBJ2-1; D may be TRBD1 (6 bases). The CDR3 has 13 amino acids. Per the germline V gene, CDR1 is MDHEN and CDR2 is SYDVKM. The V gene lost 1 base and the J gene lost 9 bases, with 10 bases spanning the gap. CDR3 sequence reads: CASSLLGAGEQFF. CDR3 DNA sequence: TGTGCCAGCAGTTTATTGGGGGCTGGTGAGCAGTTCTTC.

This chain uses TRBV6-1 with TRBJ1-6, with a weak D call TRBD1 (5 bases). From germline, CDR1 is MNHNS and CDR2 SASEGT. CDR3 length equals 15 residues. V was trimmed by 5 bases and J by 7 bases, leaving 15 bases between them. CDR3 sequence reads: CASSNKNSGNSPLHF. In DNA form, the CDR3 reads TGTGCCAGCAGTAACAAAAACTCAGGGAATTCACCCCTCCACTTT.

This clonotype was counted many times. The chain carries TRBV3-1 and TRBJ2-7; the D gene is possibly TRBD1 (6 bases). Germline CDR1 is LGHDT and CDR2 is YNNKEL (reference sequence). V was trimmed by 2 bases and J by 9 bases, leaving 17 bases between them. The CDR3 consists of 14 residues. CDR3 bases: TGTGCCAGCAGCCAAACACGACAGGCCATGGGGCAGTACTTC. It is translated as CASSQTRQAMGQYF.

This clonotype was seen repeatedly, ten times or more. The chain has TRBV20-1 and TRBJ1-4; no reliable D call. The CDR3 has 14 amino acids. The V gene's germline CDR1 is DFQATT and CDR2 SNEGSKA (reference sequence). The V and J ends lost 3 bases and 2 bases respectively, with 10 bases between them. Here the CDR3 DNA reads TGCAGTGCTAGCCAGACGAGGACTAATGAAAAACTGTTTTTT. It specifies CSASQTRTNEKLFF.

The chain has TRBV5-1 and TRBJ2-7, with D possibly matching TRBD2 (6 bases). Germline-derived CDR1 and CDR2 are SGHRS and YFSETQ. V dropped 2 bases and J dropped 0 bases, with 12 bases sitting between them. The CDR3 runs 15 residues. The CDR3 reads CASSLSDGSSYEQYF. CDR3 coding DNA: TGCGCCAGCAGCTTATCTGACGGGAGCTCCTACGAGCAGTACTTC.

The chain recombines TRBV5-1 with TRBJ2-2; TRBD2 might be the D (5 bases). The V and J ends lost 0 bases and 6 bases respectively, with 15 bases between them. Germline values: CDR1 SGHRS, CDR2 YFSETQ. The length of the CDR3 is 16 residues. The CDR3 DNA reads TGCGCCAGCAGCTTGGCTTCGGGGAGCCTTTCCGGGGAGCTGTTTTTT. Amino acid sequence: CASSLASGSLSGELFF.

This clonotype was observed at least ten times. The chain employs TRBV6-2 or TRBV6-3 and TRBJ2-1; 10 positions match TRBD2. This CDR3 has 12 amino acids. Germline loops: CDR1 MNHEY, CDR2 SVGEGT. V was clipped by 8 bases and J by 5 bases; unmatched bases: 0. This chain's CDR3 is CASGLADNEQFF. The DNA for the CDR3 is TGTGCCAGCGGACTAGCGGACAATGAGCAGTTCTTC.

The sample holds many counts of this clonotype. V and J are TRBV16 and TRBJ2-7, with 9 bases aligning to TRBD2. This CDR3 spans 15 amino acids. Germline V gene data show CDR1 as KGHSY and CDR2 as FQNENV. The J segment lost 4 bases and the V segment lost 4 bases, leaving 8 bases of the junction unmatched. As DNA, the CDR3 is TGTGCCAGCAGCCCTGAAGCGGGGGGCCTGTACGAGCAGTACTTC. As protein: CASSPEAGGLYEQYF.

This clonotype showed up just a few times. This chain joins TRBV29-1 and TRBJ2-7; 10 bases line up with TRBD1. The CDR3 has 13 amino acids. Germline assignment: CDR1 SQVTM and CDR2 ANQGSEA. V shed 4 bases, J shed 6 bases, and the junction held 6 bases outside the gene matches. CDR3 in amino acids: CSVAVTGGSEQYF. CDR3 DNA: TGCAGCGTTGCGGTGACAGGGGGCTCCGAGCAGTACTTC.

This clonotype has a handful of counts. DNA of the CDR3: TGTGCCAGCAGCCCAAATCAAGCGTACAATGAGCAGTTCTTC. It is translated as CASSPNQAYNEQFF. V and J are TRBV12-3 or TRBV12-4 and TRBJ2-1; D uncertain. The CDR3 runs 14 residues. V was clipped by 6 bases and J by 4 bases, with 13 bases between them.

Points on this clonotype: This may stem from a read error, because a much larger clone lies one nucleotide away. The chain has TRBV19 and TRBJ2-1, with 9 bases lining up with TRBD2. CDR3 length: 16 amino acids. Germline CDR1 reads LNHDA; CDR2 reads SQIVND (reference sequence). CDR3 sequence: CASSIRLAGIYNERFF. DNA of the CDR3: TGTGCCAGTAGTATAAGGCTAGCGGGAATTTACAATGAGCGGTTCTTC.

This clonotype has just a few counts. CDR3 DNA: TGCAGCGCTACACAGGGCGCTGGAAACACCATATATTTT. This translates into CSATQGAGNTIYF. The V and J genes are TRBV29-1 and TRBJ1-3, with TRBD1 as a possible D gene (6 bases). CDR1 and CDR2 (germline): SQVTM, ANQGSEA. The V gene lost 7 bases and the J gene lost 2 bases, with 12 bases spanning the gap. The length of the CDR3 is 13 residues.

The J gene is TRBJ2-7, the V gene TRBV20-1; TRBD2 aligns across 16 bases. Germline CDR1 is DFQATT and CDR2 is SNEGSKA (reference sequence). V lost 5 bases, J lost 7 bases, and 23 bases stayed unmatched. The CDR3 runs to 20 residues. CDR3 sequence: CSALTQGLAGGRLQTWEQYF. DNA of the CDR3: TGCAGTGCTCTCACGCAGGGACTAGCGGGAGGGCGCCTTCAGACCTGGGAGCAGTACTTC.

This clonotype was counted only a few times. V and J are TRBV9 and TRBJ1-5; D is unresolved. CDR3 size: 15 residues. Germline assignment: CDR1 SGDLS and CDR2 YYNGEE. Trimming removed 0 bases at V and 0 bases at J, with 7 bases between. CDR3 in DNA: TGTGCCAGCAGCGTAGAGGGAAATAGCAATCAGCCCCAGCATTTT. Protein product: CASSVEGNSNQPQHF. Combining the CDR3 with reference TRBV9 and TRBJ1-5 gives the whole variable domain DSGVTQTPKHLITATGQRVTLRCSPRSGDLSVYWYQQSLDQGLQFLIQYYNGEERAKGNILERFSAQQFPDLHSELNLSSLELGDSALYFCASSVEGNSNQPQHFGDGTRLSIL.

This chain connects TRBV24-1 to TRBJ2-7; TRBD1 might be the D (6 bases). CDR3 size: 15 residues. V lost 4 bases and J lost 2, with 14 bases in between. Germline CDR1 is KGHDR and CDR2 is SFDVKD. CDR3 sequence reads: CATSESSAGAYEQYF. Written as DNA, the CDR3 is TGTGCCACCAGTGAATCCTCGGCAGGGGCCTACGAGCAGTACTTC.

This sequence joins TRBV6-5 and TRBJ2-6; D is undetermined. V was cut by 0 bases and J by 4 bases, with 19 bases left in between. Germline CDR1 reads MNHEY; CDR2 reads SVGAGI. The CDR3 length is 19 residues. This CDR3 is CASSYSQNPAGSGANVLTF. CDR3 sequence (DNA): TGTGCCAGCAGTTACTCCCAGAATCCAGCCGGTTCCGGGGCCAACGTCCTGACTTTC.

This clonotype was seen many times. V and J are TRBV3-1 and TRBJ1-1; D perhaps matches TRBD1 (6 bases). V lost 8 bases and J 3 bases, leaving 13 bases between the germline ends. The CDR3 runs to 13 residues. Germline assignment: CDR1 LGHDT and CDR2 YNNKEL (reference sequence). CDR3 in DNA: TGTGCCAGCCAACGGGGGCCTTACACTGAAGCTTTCTTT. Amino acids: CASQRGPYTEAFF.

This clonotype was picked up many times. J is TRBJ1-2 and V is TRBV12-3 or TRBV12-4; D not resolved. The CDR3 runs 14 residues. Trimming took off 5 bases at V and 5 bases at J, with 15 bases between the two ends. CDR3 sequence: CASSDLWLGYGYTF. The DNA of the CDR3 is TGTGCCAGCAGTGATCTCTGGTTGGGGTATGGCTACACCTTC.

The table lists this clonotype with many counts. The rearrangement joins TRBV18 to TRBJ2-1; 10 nucleotides agree with TRBD1. Germline V CDR1 and CDR2: KGHSH, LQKENI. Trimming removed 6 bases from V and 10 bases from J; junction bases left unmatched: 12. The CDR3 covers 15 residues. The CDR3 loop reads CASSVGQGTSGEQFF. Here the CDR3 DNA reads TGTGCCAGCTCCGTGGGACAGGGGACGTCGGGGGAGCAGTTCTTC.